Described below is a single TCR beta chain sequence and its context. The source of the sample is a study of blood T cell repertoires in COVID-19. At the level of the study: Acute and convalescent COVID-19 specimens originated in the United States, Italy and Spain.

Original analysis: From reference gene primer amplification, estimates of nucleated cell counts were derived. Repertoires were generated with immunoSEQ multiplex PCR, while TCRdb's copy carries only in-frame clones and drops some. V, J and clone size are those of that table, while D and trimming were read from the DNA. The sample carries fewer than 250,000 clones, roughly 80% recorded once. This TCR came from a woman aged 60-70 years with active or convalescent COVID-19. The sequencing input was peripheral blood.

The CDR3 spells CASSRDRGQGLYNSPLHF. CDR3 nucleotide sequence: TGTGCCAGCAGTCGGGACAGGGGGCAGGGTCTGTATAATTCACCCCTCCACTTT. J is TRBJ1-6 and V is TRBV6-6, with 12 bases fitting TRBD1. In germline, CDR1 is MNHNY, CDR2 SVGAGI (reference sequence). V was pared by 5 bases and J by 4 bases, with 9 bases of the junction left unmatched. The CDR3 sequence is 18 residues long.